A selection of T cell receptor beta chains follows, all from one sample in a study of blood T cell repertoires in COVID-19. TCRdb's copy holds only in-frame clones and misses some; the assay was immunoSEQ multiplex PCR. The repertoire holds some 150,000 clones, with roughly nine tenths as singletons. The sequencing input was peripheral blood. The receptors were gathered from an older woman with acute or convalescent COVID-19. CDR3s include the opening cysteine and the closing phenylalanine or tryptophan. Each record gives: D gene, J gene, CDR3 length, clone size, V gene, CDR3 protein, CDR3 DNA. D genes are given only for firm matches. Some rows mark clone size as missing; the rest say once, few, many or name a class of expanded clone.

d_gene: .; j_gene: TRBJ1-2; len: 14; abundance: .; v_gene: TRBV30; CDR3aa: CASWGQAINYGYTF; CDR3nt: TGTGCCTCCTGGGGGCAGGCCATAAACTATGGCTACACCTTC
d_gene: .; j_gene: TRBJ1-4; len: 17; abundance: .; v_gene: TRBV4-2; CDR3aa: CASSLGEGEATNEKLFF; CDR3nt: TGTGCCAGCAGCCTGGGGGAAGGGGAGGCAACTAATGAAAAACTGTTTTTT
d_gene: .; j_gene: TRBJ1-2; len: 15; abundance: .; v_gene: TRBV7-6; CDR3aa: CASSSQPGANYGYTF; CDR3nt: TGTGCCAGCAGCTCCCAGCCGGGTGCAAACTATGGCTACACCTTC
d_gene: .; j_gene: TRBJ2-4; len: 20; abundance: .; v_gene: TRBV15; CDR3aa: CATSNATRGIILGAKNIQYF; CDR3nt: TGTGCCACCAGCAACGCGACCAGGGGTATTATTTTGGGAGCCAAAAACATTCAGTACTTC
d_gene: TRBD1; j_gene: TRBJ2-7; len: 14; abundance: .; v_gene: TRBV5-6; CDR3aa: CASSLNQGAGEQYF; CDR3nt: TGTGCCAGCAGCTTAAACCAGGGGGCGGGCGAGCAGTACTTC
d_gene: TRBD2; j_gene: TRBJ2-5; len: 16; abundance: .; v_gene: TRBV12-5; CDR3aa: CASGLVLAGGPKTQYF; CDR3nt: TGTGCTAGTGGTTTGGTGTTGGCGGGGGGGCCAAAGACCCAGTACTTC
d_gene: TRBD2; j_gene: TRBJ2-7; len: 16; abundance: .; v_gene: TRBV18; CDR3aa: CASSPPGEGWGDEQYF; CDR3nt: TGTGCCAGCTCACCACCCGGGGAGGGGTGGGGCGACGAGCAGTACTTC
d_gene: TRBD1; j_gene: TRBJ2-1; len: 14; abundance: .; v_gene: TRBV5-1; CDR3aa: CASSFSQGVDEQFF; CDR3nt: TGCGCCAGCAGCTTTTCTCAGGGGGTGGATGAGCAGTTCTTC
d_gene: .; j_gene: TRBJ1-4; len: 13; abundance: .; v_gene: TRBV15; CDR3aa: CATSREYREGLFF; CDR3nt: TGTGCCACCAGCCGTGAGTACAGGGAGGGACTGTTTTTT
d_gene: TRBD2; j_gene: TRBJ2-1; len: 14; abundance: .; v_gene: TRBV19; CDR3aa: CASYGGAEGNEQFF; CDR3nt: TGTGCCAGCTACGGGGGGGCAGAGGGCAATGAGCAGTTCTTC
d_gene: .; j_gene: TRBJ1-5; len: 13; abundance: .; v_gene: TRBV19; CDR3aa: CASSIEVLKPQHF; CDR3nt: TGTGCCAGTAGTATTGAGGTTTTGAAGCCCCAGCATTTT
d_gene: TRBD1; j_gene: TRBJ1-5; len: 15; abundance: .; v_gene: TRBV6-5; CDR3aa: CASKGQQYSNQPQHF; CDR3nt: TGTGCCAGCAAGGGACAGCAATATAGCAATCAGCCCCAGCATTTT
d_gene: TRBD1; j_gene: TRBJ1-1; len: 16; abundance: .; v_gene: TRBV5-1; CDR3aa: CASSKRQGGTNTEAFF; CDR3nt: TGCGCCAGCAGCAAACGACAGGGGGGGACGAACACTGAAGCTTTCTTT
d_gene: .; j_gene: TRBJ1-3; len: 17; abundance: once; v_gene: TRBV9; CDR3aa: CASSGRSPSFYGNTIYF; CDR3nt: TGTGCCAGCAGCGGGAGAAGTCCGTCCTTTTATGGAAACACCATATATTTT
d_gene: .; j_gene: TRBJ1-5; len: 15; abundance: .; v_gene: TRBV7-9; CDR3aa: CASSLYSGGNQPQHF; CDR3nt: TGTGCCAGCAGCTTATATTCGGGAGGCAATCAGCCCCAGCATTTT
d_gene: TRBD1; j_gene: TRBJ1-3; len: 16; abundance: .; v_gene: TRBV7-2; CDR3aa: CASSAGQLSSGNTIYF; CDR3nt: TGTGCCAGCAGCGCGGGACAGTTGAGCTCTGGAAACACCATATATTTT
d_gene: .; j_gene: TRBJ1-3; len: 14; abundance: .; v_gene: TRBV18; CDR3aa: CASSPGAVGNTIYF; CDR3nt: TGTGCCAGCTCACCTGGGGCCGTAGGCAACACCATATATTTT
d_gene: .; j_gene: TRBJ1-4; len: 16; abundance: once; v_gene: TRBV7-9; CDR3aa: CASSFTTGTSPGKLFF; CDR3nt: TGTGCCAGCAGCTTTACCACCGGGACTTCTCCTGGAAAACTGTTTTTT
d_gene: .; j_gene: TRBJ1-5; len: 13; abundance: .; v_gene: TRBV19; CDR3aa: CASRGESNQPQHF; CDR3nt: TGTGCCAGTAGGGGAGAAAGCAATCAGCCCCAGCATTTT
d_gene: .; j_gene: TRBJ2-1; len: 14; abundance: .; v_gene: TRBV19; CDR3aa: CASSVGLSLNEQFF; CDR3nt: TGTGCCAGTAGTGTTGGACTGAGCCTCAATGAGCAGTTCTTC
d_gene: TRBD2; j_gene: TRBJ2-7; len: 13; abundance: .; v_gene: TRBV5-1; CDR3aa: CASMPGLGSEQYF; CDR3nt: TGCGCCAGCATGCCGGGACTAGGTTCCGAGCAGTACTTC
d_gene: TRBD1; j_gene: TRBJ1-2; len: 16; abundance: .; v_gene: TRBV15; CDR3aa: CASSRDRGPSTDGYTF; CDR3nt: TGTGCCAGCTCCAGGGACAGGGGACCGTCTACGGATGGCTACACCTTC
d_gene: .; j_gene: TRBJ1-4; len: 15; abundance: .; v_gene: TRBV4-2; CDR3aa: CASSQEGRGDEKLFF; CDR3nt: TGTGCCAGCAGCCAAGAAGGGCGGGGGGATGAAAAACTGTTTTTT
d_gene: .; j_gene: TRBJ1-1; len: 13; abundance: .; v_gene: TRBV29-1; CDR3aa: CSVVTGLNTEAFF; CDR3nt: TGCAGCGTTGTAACAGGGTTGAACACTGAAGCTTTCTTT